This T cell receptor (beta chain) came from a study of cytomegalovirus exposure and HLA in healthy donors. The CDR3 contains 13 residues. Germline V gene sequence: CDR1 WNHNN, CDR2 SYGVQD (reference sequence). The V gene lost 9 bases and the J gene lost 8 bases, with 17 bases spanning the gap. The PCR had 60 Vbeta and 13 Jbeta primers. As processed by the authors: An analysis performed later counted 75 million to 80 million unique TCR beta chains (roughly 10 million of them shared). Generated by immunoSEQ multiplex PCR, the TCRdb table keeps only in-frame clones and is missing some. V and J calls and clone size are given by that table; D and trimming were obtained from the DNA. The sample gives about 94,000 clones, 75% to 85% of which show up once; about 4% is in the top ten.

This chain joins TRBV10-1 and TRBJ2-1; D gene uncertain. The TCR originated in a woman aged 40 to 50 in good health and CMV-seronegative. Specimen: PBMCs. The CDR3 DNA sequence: TGCGCCAGTGACCCCTGGTCGGGTCATGAGCAGTTCTTC. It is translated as CASDPWSGHEQFF.